Presented here are 22 T cell receptor beta chains from one specimen sequenced in a study of T cell clones after liver transplantation. The table came from immunoSEQ multiplex PCR; TCRdb's copy has only in-frame clones and leaves some out. The data hold tens of thousands of clones, with 71% observed a single time. This specimen consisted of CD4+ T cells from blood, obtained before liver transplant. These receptors all come from a human donor who received a liver transplant.

Worth noting for this clone: This sample includes further DNA sequences coding for the same CDR3. The chain employs TRBV6-5 and TRBJ1-2; no clear D gene. The germline gives CDR1 MNHEY, CDR2 SVGAGI. The V gene lost 0 bases and the J gene lost 4 bases, with 6 bases spanning the gap. This CDR3 contains 13 residues. CDR3 DNA: TGTGCCAGCAGTTACTCGAATAGCTATGGCTACACCTTC. It is translated as CASSYSNSYGYTF.

The chain is built from TRBV5-8 and TRBJ2-2; the D is unclear. The CDR3 runs 16 residues. V was shortened by 5 bases and J by 0 bases, with 14 bases between the two germline ends. The germline gives CDR1 SGHTS, CDR2 YDEGEE. The DNA for the CDR3 is TGTGCCAGCAGTTCGGGTCGGCAGACGAACACCGGGGAGCTGTTTTTT. Protein sequence: CASSSGRQTNTGELFF.

The V gene is TRBV6-5, the J gene TRBJ2-7; D is undetermined. This CDR3 is built from 13 residues. The germline V and J ends were trimmed by 0 bases and 5 bases, with 8 bases remaining between them. Germline V lookup: CDR1 MNHEY, CDR2 SVGAGI. In DNA form, the CDR3 reads TGTGCCAGCAGTTACTCCGGTTATCACGAGCAGTACTTC. Amino acid sequence: CASSYSGYHEQYF.

This clone has a handful of counts. This chain joins TRBV5-1 and TRBJ2-1; 8 bases match TRBD2. J gave up 4 bases and V 3 bases, and 9 bases lay outside the gene matches. CDR1 and CDR2 (germline): SGHRS, YFSETQ. This CDR3 spans 16 amino acids. For the CDR3, the DNA is TGCGCCAGCAGCTCGGGCCCTGCGGGGGGATACAATGAGCAGTTCTTC. This encodes CASSSGPAGGYNEQFF.

This clone showed up just a few times. V gene TRBV6-1 combines with J gene TRBJ1-6, with 9 nucleotides matching TRBD1. The CDR3 is 14 residues long. The trim removed 7 bases at V and 6 bases at J, leaving 4 bases unmatched. The germline V gene has CDR1 MNHNS and CDR2 SASEGT. The CDR3 loop is CASTLQGANSPLHF. For the CDR3, the DNA is TGTGCCAGCACCTTACAGGGGGCTAATTCACCCCTCCACTTT.

The sample holds a few counts of this clone. The chain employs TRBV5-5 and TRBJ1-2, with 12 bases matching TRBD1. CDR3 length: 16 amino acids. Losses at the gene ends were 0 bases for V and 7 bases for J; bases not matched to a gene: 7. The germline CDR1 and CDR2 sequences are SGHKS and YYEKEE (reference sequence). The CDR3 protein is CASSLAGTGGGSGYTF. CDR3 bases: TGTGCCAGCAGCTTGGCCGGGACAGGGGGCGGGTCTGGCTACACCTTC.

The chain carries TRBV10-2 and TRBJ1-6, with TRBD1 matching 10 bases. The CDR3 sequence is 14 residues long. V shed 3 bases and J 13 bases; nucleotides not matched to a gene: 6. Germline V gene data show CDR1 as WSHSY and CDR2 as SAAADI. CDR3 protein: CASSEDRGLAPLHF. The CDR3 region has the DNA TGCGCCAGCAGTGAAGACAGGGGGCTGGCGCCCCTCCACTTT.

This clone appeared a single time. CDR3 nucleotides: TGTGCCAGCACTTTGGGGACTATCGAAGATGAGCAGTTCTTC. Protein sequence: CASTLGTIEDEQFF. This rearrangement joins TRBV6-1 to TRBJ2-1; TRBD2 agrees at 7 bases. Germline lookup yields CDR1 MNHNS and CDR2 SASEGT. There are 14 residues in the CDR3. With V trimmed by 7 bases and J by 8 bases, 11 bases remained unmatched.

There are a few counts of this clone. The J gene is TRBJ2-7, the V gene TRBV7-8, with D unclear. Per germline, CDR1 SGHVS and CDR2 FQNEAQ. This CDR3 region has 14 residues. V lost 3 bases and J lost 3, with 12 bases in between. The CDR3 sequence: CASSFSYTIYEQYF. The CDR3 DNA follows: TGTGCCAGCAGCTTCTCGTACACCATCTACGAGCAGTACTTC.

The V gene is TRBV6-1, the J gene TRBJ2-3; 7 bases align to TRBD2. The junction had 4 bases not matched to a gene; V was cut back by 5 bases and J by 2 bases. Germline V gives CDR1 MNHNS, CDR2 SASEGT. This CDR3 contains 14 residues. The CDR3 protein is CASSRAGVTDTQYF. The CDR3 DNA reads TGTGCCAGCAGTAGGGCGGGGGTCACAGATACGCAGTATTTT.

The rearrangement uses TRBV4-1 and TRBJ1-6; D may be TRBD1 (6 bases). Trimming stripped 0 bases from V and 3 bases from J, with 12 bases between. Germline CDR1 reads MGHRA; CDR2 reads YSYEKL. CDR3 size: 17 residues. CDR3 sequence reads: CASSQDQGTVYNSPLHF. The CDR3 DNA reads TGCGCCAGCAGCCAAGATCAGGGGACGGTCTATAATTCACCCCTCCACTTT.

V and J are TRBV2 and TRBJ1-2, with D maybe TRBD1 (6 bases). Deletions cut 6 bases from V and 3 bases from J, with 11 bases between. The V gene's germline CDR1 is SNHLY and CDR2 FYNNEI. The CDR3 spans 13 residues. The CDR3 reads CASSRDNYYGYTF. In DNA, the CDR3 is TGTGCCAGCAGCCGGGACAACTACTATGGCTACACCTTC.

The chain recombines TRBV19 with TRBJ1-5; 7 bases line up with TRBD1. Germline V gives CDR1 LNHDA, CDR2 SQIVND (reference sequence). Unmatched junction bases numbered 5, after V lost 5 bases and J lost 4 bases. This CDR3 region has 14 residues. The CDR3 reads CASSGTARNQPQHF. In DNA form, the CDR3 reads TGTGCCAGTAGTGGGACAGCTAGAAATCAGCCCCAGCATTTT. The full variable domain, rest sourced from reference TRBV19 and TRBJ1-5, is DGGITQSPKYLFRKEGQNVTLSCEQNLNHDAMYWYRQDPGQGLRLIYYSQIVNDFQKGDIAEGYSVSREKKESFPLTVTSAQKNPTAFYLCASSGTARNQPQHFGDGTRLSIL.

This chain links TRBV5-4 with TRBJ2-1; perhaps TRBD1 as D (5 bases). The CDR3 loop spans 16 amino acids. Trimming took off 4 bases at V and 0 bases at J, with 14 bases between the two ends. Germline V gene data show CDR1 as SGHNT and CDR2 as YYREEE (reference sequence). The CDR3 loop is CASSPRQSNSYNEQFF. The CDR3 bases are TGTGCCAGCAGCCCGCGACAGAGTAACTCCTACAATGAGCAGTTCTTC. Using reference TRBV5-4 and TRBJ2-1 for the parts outside the CDR3, the full variable domain is ETGVTQSPTHLIKTRGQQVTLRCSSQSGHNTVSWYQQALGQGPQFIFQYYREEENGRGNFPPRFSGLQFPNYSSELNVNALELDDSALYLCASSPRQSNSYNEQFFGPGTRLTVL.

This clone has ten or more counts. The chain links TRBV29-1 to TRBJ1-1; D is unclear. The germline V gene encodes CDR1 SQVTM and CDR2 ANQGSEA. V was shortened by 7 bases and J by 1 base, with 13 bases between the two germline ends. This CDR3 contains 13 residues. CDR3 in amino acids: CSGRIASNTEAFF. Here the CDR3 DNA reads TGCAGCGGGCGGATTGCTTCGAACACTGAAGCTTTCTTT. Filled out from reference TRBV29-1 and TRBJ1-1, the complete variable domain reads SAVISQKPSRDICQRGTSLTIQCQVDSQVTMMFWYRQQPGQSLTLIATANQGSEATYESGFVIDKFPISRPNLTFSTLTVSNMSPEDSSIYLCSGRIASNTEAFFGQGTRLTVV.

This chain connects TRBV10-2 to TRBJ1-1; D might be TRBD1 (6 bases). The CDR3 spans 14 residues. V shed 8 bases and J shed 1 base, with 14 bases lying between them. Germline CDR1 is WSHSY and CDR2 is SAAADI. The CDR3 sequence is CASSLTGPNTEAFF. The CDR3 DNA follows: TGCGCCAGCTCACTTACAGGGCCGAACACTGAAGCTTTCTTT.

The chain couples TRBV30 to TRBJ2-7, with TRBD2 as a possible D gene (5 bases). There are 15 residues in the CDR3. V lost 7 bases and J 1 base, leaving 20 bases between the germline ends. The germline CDR1 and CDR2 sequences are GTSNPN and SVGIG (reference sequence). Here the CDR3 DNA reads TGTGCCTCCTCCCGAGGAGGTTTGGGTTCCTACGAGCAGTACTTC. Translation: CASSRGGLGSYEQYF.

This sequence joins TRBV7-3 and TRBJ2-5, with TRBD1 matching 11 bases. This CDR3 region has 14 residues. Germline V gene sequence: CDR1 SGHTA, CDR2 FQGTGA. V gave up 6 bases and J gave up 5 bases; unmatched junction bases: 5. CDR3 nucleotide sequence: TGTGCCAGCAGGCCGGGACAGGGGGGGGAGACCCAGTACTTC. This translates into CASRPGQGGETQYF.

J is TRBJ2-7 and V is TRBV5-5; D perhaps matches TRBD1 (5 bases). This CDR3 has 15 residues. Trimming left V 0 bases short and J 6 bases short, with 16 bases between. Looked up from germline, CDR1 is SGHKS and CDR2 is YYEKEE (reference sequence). CDR3 in DNA: TGTGCCAGCAGCTTGGGGGGCCATCGGGCGGCCGAGCAGTACTTC. It encodes CASSLGGHRAAEQYF. Full variable domain (rest looked up from reference TRBV5-5 and TRBJ2-7): DAGVTQSPTHLIKTRGQQVTLRCSPISGHKSVSWYQQVLGQGPQFIFQYYEKEERGRGNFPDRFSARQFPNYSSELNVNALLLGDSALYLCASSLGGHRAAEQYFGPGTRLTVT.

The chain uses TRBV18 and TRBJ2-5; 9 nucleotides match TRBD2. The CDR3 is made up of 16 amino acids. Trimming at V came to 1 base and at J to 0 bases, leaving 3 bases not matched to a gene. The germline CDR1 and CDR2 sequences are KGHSH and LQKENI. The CDR3 DNA sequence: TGTGCCAGCTCACCACGGACTAGCGTAAACCAAGAGACCCAGTACTTC. Translation gives CASSPRTSVNQETQYF.

The rearrangement links TRBV9 to TRBJ1-1; D is undetermined. V lost 5 bases, J lost 6 bases, and 17 bases lay in between. CDR3 length: 14 amino acids. Germline V gene sequence: CDR1 SGDLS, CDR2 YYNGEE. The CDR3 loop reads CASRATPEAAEAFF. In nucleotides, the CDR3 is TGTGCCAGCAGAGCCACTCCGGAAGCGGCTGAAGCTTTCTTT.

The genes are TRBV11-2 and TRBJ2-2; D is uncertain. The CDR3 totals 14 residues. The V end was cut by 5 bases, the J end by 13 bases, with 20 bases between. Per germline, CDR1 SGHAT and CDR2 FQNNGV. The CDR3 is CASSQVLGQIGLFF. As DNA, the CDR3 is TGTGCCAGCAGCCAGGTTCTGGGCCAAATCGGGCTGTTTTTT. Based on the CDR3 plus reference TRBV11-2 and TRBJ2-2, the full variable domain is EAGVAQSPRYKIIEKRQSVAFWCNPISGHATLYWYQQILGQGPKLLIQFQNNGVVDDSQLPKDRFSAERLKGVDSTLKIQPAKLEDSAVYLCASSQVLGQIGLFFGEGSRLTVL.